These 2 T cell receptor beta chains share one sample of origin, sequenced in a study of T cell repertoires in cytomegalovirus infection (dated by TCRdb to about 2019). Their antigens remain unidentified. The sequencing machine was an Illumina HiSeq 1500. In TCRdb, the public reads were trimmed at Q25 with fastp and aligned with MiXCR, with productive beta chains retained. Rows are unified per CDR3 protein, each entry keeping the most common DNA and genes. Recorded for this sample are approximately 83,000 distinct CDR3 sequences; more than 20% of them occurred a single time. The ten top clones hold 50% of the sample. The treatment or condition label, read with the paper, signifies: in vitro stimulation with specific CMV peptide epitopes to enrich CMV-specific T cells. The sequencing used CD8+ T cells from cultured PBMCs, collected from culture after CMV antigen stimulation. All receptors come from a human donor in good health (CMV status not recorded). Some clones in this sample may be carry-over from other donors' samples.

Ten or more counts support this clonotype. V is TRBV7-2 and J is TRBJ2-5, with D unresolved. CDR3 length: 13 residues. Germline CDR1 reads SGHTA; CDR2 reads FQGNSA. V shed 3 bases and J shed 4 bases, with 9 bases lying between them. CDR3 protein: CASSFGVGETQYF. CDR3 bases: TGTGCCAGCAGCTTTGGGGTAGGAGAGACCCAGTACTTC.

This clonotype came up a few times. The chain has TRBV29-1 and TRBJ1-2; 9 nucleotides agree with TRBD1. The ends lost 1 base at V and 4 bases at J; junction bases unmatched: 10. Germline V gene lookup returns CDR1 SQVTM and CDR2 ANQGSEA. This CDR3 region has 16 residues. This CDR3 is CSVEGGIGTGSYGYTF. The DNA of the CDR3 is TGCAGCGTTGAAGGTGGTATCGGGACAGGGAGCTATGGCTACACCTTC.